The 3 T cell receptor beta chains below all came from one sample that was sequenced in a study of cytomegalovirus exposure and HLA in healthy donors. Both 60 Vbeta primers and 13 Jbeta primers went into the PCR. Produced via immunoSEQ multiplex PCR; TCRdb's table is partial and in-frame only. Here the sample spans some 120,000 clones, over 9.5% being singletons. Sequencing was carried out using PBMCs. These receptors originate from a woman younger than 30 in good health and CMV-seropositive.

The chain joins TRBV6-5 to TRBJ2-7, with D tentatively TRBD1 (5 bases). From germline, CDR1 is MNHEY and CDR2 SVGAGI. The germline V and J ends were trimmed by 6 bases and 5 bases, with 8 bases remaining between them. The CDR3 sequence is 11 residues long. Here the CDR3 DNA reads TGTGCCAGCAGCGCAGGGAACGAGCAGTACTTC. Amino acids: CASSAGNEQYF.

This clone was detected a few times. The chain employs TRBV7-9 and TRBJ2-5; 9 bases map to TRBD2. Per germline, CDR1 SEHNR and CDR2 FQNEAQ (reference sequence). The trim removed 1 base at V and 7 bases at J, leaving 10 bases unmatched. This CDR3 has 16 residues. This CDR3 reads CASSLGREGPLGTQYF. The DNA for the CDR3 is TGTGCCAGCAGCTTAGGGCGGGAGGGCCCTCTAGGGACCCAGTACTTC.

This chain connects TRBV7-9 to TRBJ1-2; tentative D call: TRBD1 (6 bases). Trimming cost V 8 bases and J 4 bases, with 23 bases left between them. This CDR3 is 16 amino acids long. Germline V lookup: CDR1 SEHNR, CDR2 FQNEAQ (reference sequence). CDR3 amino acids: CASQDLNRAESYGYTF. In nucleotides, the CDR3 is TGTGCCAGCCAAGACCTAAACAGGGCGGAATCCTATGGCTACACCTTC.